The 17 T cell receptor beta chains reported below all come from one sample, sequenced in a study of T cell responses to AZD1222 COVID-19 vaccine (dated by TCRdb to the early 2020s). The time point tag for this specimen amounts to: baseline before first vaccination. The library was prepared using the immunoSEQ multiplex PCR assay. The source is immuneACCESS, and TCRdb retained only in-frame sequences with V and J called. Part of the clones is not carried over; for the studies checked, unresolved V genes explain less than half of this, and the remainder is unexplained. For this sample there are about 160,000 clones; roughly nine tenths appear just once. The ten largest clonotypes hold 1.9% of the sample. This sample comprised peripheral blood, obtained on day 0 of AZD1222 vaccination. These receptors all stem from an adult in good health.

The rearrangement uses TRBV4-3 and TRBJ1-1; weak D call: TRBD1 (5 bases). In germline, CDR1 is LGHNA, CDR2 YSLEER. V was trimmed by 0 bases and J by 6 bases, leaving 11 bases between them. The length of the CDR3 is 14 residues. The CDR3 coding sequence is TGCGCCAGCAGCCAAGATTGGCGGGGCCCTGAAGCTTTCTTT. Encoded protein: CASSQDWRGPEAFF.

The V call is TRBV11-2, the J call TRBJ1-5; TRBD1 might be the D (5 bases). The CDR3 consists of 14 residues. Germline V CDR1 and CDR2: SGHAT, FQNNGV. V shed 1 base and J shed 7 bases, with 11 bases lying between them. The CDR3 bases are TGTGCCAGCAGCTTAGCCGGATGGGGGCAGCCCCAGCATTTT. It translates to CASSLAGWGQPQHF.

This clone has only one observation. The chain uses TRBV30 and TRBJ1-1, with D unclear. V gave up 4 bases and J gave up 0 bases, with 6 bases separating them. This CDR3 contains 12 residues. The V gene's germline CDR1 is GTSNPN and CDR2 SVGIG (reference sequence). CDR3 bases: TGTGCCTGGAATGCCCTGAACACTGAAGCTTTCTTT. This gives the protein CAWNALNTEAFF.

This chain connects TRBV5-4 to TRBJ1-1, with 7 bases lining up with TRBD1. In germline, CDR1 is SGHNT, CDR2 YYREEE (reference sequence). This CDR3 spans 15 amino acids. After removal of 4 bases from V and 1 base from J, the junction contained 7 bases not matched to a gene. This CDR3 is CASSGGGTANTEAFF. For the CDR3, the DNA is TGTGCCAGCAGCGGAGGGGGGACAGCGAACACTGAAGCTTTCTTT.

This clone was counted a single time. The chain recombines TRBV24-1 with TRBJ1-2; D remains unclear. This CDR3 has 12 residues. Germline CDR1 is KGHDR and CDR2 is SFDVKD. V was pared by 5 bases and J by 6 bases, with 9 bases between. CDR3 coding DNA: TGTGCCACCAGTGGTTTTAGGGATGGCTACACCTTC. It yields the protein CATSGFRDGYTF.

The chain uses TRBV19 and TRBJ2-3, with 8 bases fitting TRBD1. The germline CDR1 and CDR2 sequences are LNHDA and SQIVND (reference sequence). This CDR3 comprises 14 residues. The V gene end was trimmed by 4 bases and the J gene end by 1 base; junction bases not matched to a gene: 1. The DNA for the CDR3 is TGTGCCAGTAGTAAGGGACAGGGCACAGATACGCAGTATTTT. Translating gives CASSKGQGTDTQYF. Using reference TRBV19 and TRBJ2-3 for the parts outside the CDR3, the full variable domain is DGGITQSPKYLFRKEGQNVTLSCEQNLNHDAMYWYRQDPGQGLRLIYYSQIVNDFQKGDIAEGYSVSREKKESFPLTVTSAQKNPTAFYLCASSKGQGTDTQYFGPGTRLTVL.

The rearrangement links TRBV9 to TRBJ1-5; 9 bases fit TRBD1. The CDR3 has 16 residues. The germline gives CDR1 SGDLS, CDR2 YYNGEE. Germline trimming cut 2 bases from V and 2 bases from J; bases unmatched to any gene: 5. The CDR3 DNA reads as TGTGCCAGCAGCGTGGGGGGACAGGGTTGCAATCAGCCCCAGCATTTT. Amino acids: CASSVGGQGCNQPQHF.

CDR3 residues: CSVGGTSLEQYF. CDR3 nucleotide sequence: TGCAGCGTTGGCGGGACTAGCTTGGAGCAGTACTTC. The V gene is TRBV29-1, the J gene TRBJ2-7; 9 bases align to TRBD2. The germline CDR1 and CDR2 sequences are SQVTM and ANQGSEA. The V gene end was trimmed by 4 bases and the J gene end by 7 bases; junction bases not matched to a gene: 5. The CDR3 consists of 12 residues.

The chain has TRBV6-5 and TRBJ2-1, with TRBD1 matching 11 bases. The CDR3 totals 15 residues. CDR1 and CDR2 (germline): MNHEY, SVGAGI. J lost 2 bases, V lost 8 bases, and 5 bases had no gene match. The CDR3 DNA follows: TGTGCCAGCTACGGGACAGGGGGGACCTACAATGAGCAGTTCTTC. Amino acid sequence: CASYGTGGTYNEQFF.

Written as DNA, the CDR3 is TGCGCCAGCAGCTTAAGGGGGGTCCGCACAGATACGCAGTATTTT. Residues: CASSLRGVRTDTQYF. The chain couples TRBV5-1 to TRBJ2-3; D possibly matches TRBD1 or TRBD2 (6 bases each). Germline CDR1 reads SGHRS; CDR2 reads YFSETQ. The CDR3 runs to 15 residues. V gave up 2 bases and J gave up 1 base, with 11 bases separating them.

The chain carries TRBV27 and TRBJ2-6, with D possibly matching TRBD1 (7 bases). Germline V gene data show CDR1 as MNHEY and CDR2 as SMNVEV (reference sequence). V lost 4 bases and J lost 12, with 19 bases in between. The CDR3 runs 15 residues. CDR3 sequence: CASSSPRDSASVLTF. The DNA for the CDR3 is TGTGCCAGCAGTTCCCCGCGGGACAGTGCTTCCGTCCTGACTTTC.

The chain couples TRBV28 to TRBJ1-5; 7 nucleotides line up with TRBD1. V shed 6 bases, J shed 2 bases, and the junction held 4 bases outside the gene matches. CDR3 size: 14 residues. CDR1 is MDHEN and CDR2 is SYDVKM in the germline V gene. This CDR3 reads CASRQGGRNQPQHF. For the CDR3, the DNA is TGTGCCAGCAGGCAGGGGGGGCGCAATCAGCCCCAGCATTTT.

The chain is built from TRBV19 and TRBJ2-3; the D is unclear. Germline CDR1 reads LNHDA; CDR2 reads SQIVND (reference sequence). Trimming stripped 6 bases from V and 1 base from J, with 14 bases between. CDR3 size: 15 residues. The CDR3 nucleotides read TGTGCCAGTAGGGCCGAGGCGTTTGGCACAGATACGCAGTATTTT. Translating it yields CASRAEAFGTDTQYF.

The chain carries TRBV21-1 and TRBJ1-5; TRBD1 is the table's D call, not checked against the DNA. TRBV21-1 is noted as a pseudogene. This CDR3 is built from 11 residues. The CDR3 sequence: CAIRGGQPQHF. CDR3 DNA sequence: TGTGCCATTAGGGGTGGCCAGCCCCAGCATTTT.

The table lists this clone with a count of one. The rearrangement uses TRBV25-1 and TRBJ1-6; D is uncertain. The CDR3 covers 12 residues. Germline CDR1 reads MGHDK; CDR2 reads SYGVNS. V gave up 4 bases and J gave up 8 bases, with 6 bases separating them. The CDR3 DNA follows: TGTGCCAGCAGTGGTCCCCATTCACCCCTCCACTTT. Translated, it gives CASSGPHSPLHF.

The chain couples TRBV30 to TRBJ1-4, with D possibly TRBD1 on 5 matching bases. The V and J ends lost 3 bases and 8 bases respectively, with 16 bases between them. This CDR3 comprises 14 residues. Germline CDR1 and CDR2: GTSNPN and SVGIG (reference sequence). The CDR3 DNA reads TGTGCCTGGAGGAGGGGTACCGGGGCAGAAAAACTGTTTTTT. It encodes CAWRRGTGAEKLFF.

The J gene is TRBJ1-3, the V gene TRBV3-1 (or the pseudogene TRBV3-2), with D possibly TRBD1 on 5 matching bases. Germline-derived CDR1 and CDR2 are LGHDT and YNNKEL (reference sequence). This CDR3 comprises 15 residues. V lost 3 bases and J lost 2, with 11 bases in between. DNA for the CDR3: TGTGCCAGCAGCCACCGACCGGGGGCTGGAAACACCATATATTTT. Translation gives CASSHRPGAGNTIYF.